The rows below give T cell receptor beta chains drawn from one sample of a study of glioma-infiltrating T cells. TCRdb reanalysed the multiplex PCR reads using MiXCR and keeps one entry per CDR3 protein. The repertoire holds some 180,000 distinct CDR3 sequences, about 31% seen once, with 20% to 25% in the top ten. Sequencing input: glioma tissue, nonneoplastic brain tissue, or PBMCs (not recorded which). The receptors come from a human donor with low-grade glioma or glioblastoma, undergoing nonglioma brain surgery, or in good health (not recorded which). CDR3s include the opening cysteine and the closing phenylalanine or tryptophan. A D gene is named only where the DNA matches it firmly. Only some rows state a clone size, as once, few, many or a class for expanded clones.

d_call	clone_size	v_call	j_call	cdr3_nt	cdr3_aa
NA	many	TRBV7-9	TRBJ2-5	TGTGCCAGCAGCTTAAGGAATCTAAGAGAGACCCAGTACTTC	CASSLRNLRETQYF
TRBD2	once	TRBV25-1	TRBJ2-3	TGTGCCAGCAGTGCCCTGACTAGCGGGAGAGGGGGTACGCAGTATTTT	CASSALTSGRGGTQYF
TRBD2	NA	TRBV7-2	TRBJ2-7	TGTGCCAGCAGATTAGCGGGAGGGCTTACTTCCAACTACGAGCAGTACTTC	CASRLAGGLTSNYEQYF
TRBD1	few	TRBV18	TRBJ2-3	TGTGCCAGCTCACCACCCGGGACAGGGGGAACGGCAGATACGCAGTATTTT	CASSPPGTGGTADTQYF
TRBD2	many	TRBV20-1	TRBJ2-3	TGCAGTGCTAATCTACGGGGGAGGGCCCCAGATACGCAGTATTTT	CSANLRGRAPDTQYF
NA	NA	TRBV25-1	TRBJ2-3	TGTGCCAGCAGAGGTCGGGGAAGCACAGATACGCAGTATTTT	CASRGRGSTDTQYF
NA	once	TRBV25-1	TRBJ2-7	TGTGCCCGCAGTGATGCCAACTTACCATACAATGAGCAGTACTTC	CARSDANLPYNEQYF
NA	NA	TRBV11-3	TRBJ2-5	TGTGCCAGCAGCTTGGGGTCGGGACTGGGGGAGACCCAGTACTTC	CASSLGSGLGETQYF
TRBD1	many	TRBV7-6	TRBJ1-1	TGTGCCAGCAGCTCTAGTCCCGGACAGGGGCAGAACACTGAAGCTTTCTTT	CASSSSPGQGQNTEAFF
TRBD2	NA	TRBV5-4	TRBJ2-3	TGTGCCAGCATCTTGCTGGTAACTAGCGGGGGGGGAGCAGATACGCAGTATTTT	CASILLVTSGGGADTQYF
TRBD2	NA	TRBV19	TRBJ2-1	TGTGCCAGTAGTAGAGGGGCGGGGGGTGAGCAGTTCTTC	CASSRGAGGEQFF
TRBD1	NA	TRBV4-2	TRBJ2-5	TGTGCCAGCAGCCAAGAGGGCCAGGGGGATGAGACCCAGTACTTC	CASSQEGQGDETQYF
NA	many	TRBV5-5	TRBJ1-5	TGTGCCAGCACAGCTGGGGCAGGGAGCAATCAGCCCCAGCATTTT	CASTAGAGSNQPQHF
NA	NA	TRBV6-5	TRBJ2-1	TGTGCCAGCAGTTACAGGAAGGACAATGAGCGGTTCTTC	CASSYRKDNERFF
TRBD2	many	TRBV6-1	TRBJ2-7	TGTGCCAGCAGTGACTCAAGCGGGAGCACCTACGAGCAGTACTTC	CASSDSSGSTYEQYF
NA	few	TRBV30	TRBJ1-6	TGTGCCTGGGACGAGGTCCTAGGGTCACCCCTCCACTTT	CAWDEVLGSPLHF
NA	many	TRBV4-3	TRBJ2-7	TGCGCCAGCAGCCAAGAGGCACCAAGCGTAAGCTCCTACGAGCAGTACTTC	CASSQEAPSVSSYEQYF
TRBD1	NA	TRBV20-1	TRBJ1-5	TGCAGTGCCCAGGGGGAGGTTAGCAATCATCCCCGGCATTTT	CSAQGEVSNHPRHF
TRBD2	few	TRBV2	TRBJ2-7	TGTGCCAGCAGTGATTGGTGGCTAGCGGGAGGGGGAACCTACGAGCAGTACTTC	CASSDWWLAGGGTYEQYF
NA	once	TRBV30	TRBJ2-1	TGTGCCTGGAGTGGAGGGCCCTACAATGAGCAGTTCTTC	CAWSGGPYNEQFF
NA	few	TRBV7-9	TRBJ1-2	TGTGCCAGCAGTCGGACAGATAACTATGGCTACACCTTC	CASSRTDNYGYTF
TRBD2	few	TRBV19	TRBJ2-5	TGTGCCAGTAGTACCTCAGGACTAGCGGGAAAGCAAGAGACCCAGTACTTC	CASSTSGLAGKQETQYF
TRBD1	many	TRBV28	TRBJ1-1	TGTGCCAGCCCCGGGACAGGGGTTAAGGCTGAAGCTTTCTTT	CASPGTGVKAEAFF
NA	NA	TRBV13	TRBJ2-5	TGTGCCAGCAGCTTCGAAGGGGCCGGAGAGACCCAGTACTTC	CASSFEGAGETQYF
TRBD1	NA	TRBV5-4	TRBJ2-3	TGTGCCAGCAGCCGGGGACAGGGTAGCACAGATACGCAGTATTTT	CASSRGQGSTDTQYF
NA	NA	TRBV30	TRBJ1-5	TGTGCCTGGAGTGTGGGTGGAGATCAGCCCCAGCATTTT	CAWSVGGDQPQHF